A selection of T cell receptor beta chains follows, all from one sample in a study of T cell responses to AZD1222 COVID-19 vaccine. Data came from immunoSEQ multiplex PCR; TCRdb stores just in-frame clones and leaves some out. The sample has around 80,000 clones; about 88% are singletons. The sample in question was peripheral blood, obtained on day 0 of AZD1222 vaccination. All receptors derive from an adult in good health. Both conserved end residues are part of each CDR3. D genes are given only for firm matches. Some rows have no size entry. The others give once, few or many, or a class for an expanded clone.

d_gene: -; v_gene: TRBV25-1; j_gene: TRBJ2-1; abundance: -; CDR3nt: TGTGCCAGCAGTGAACTCGACAGGGGAGGGGGAAATGAGCAGTTCTTC; CDR3aa: CASSELDRGGGNEQFF
d_gene: -; v_gene: TRBV19; j_gene: TRBJ2-6; abundance: once; CDR3nt: TGTGCCAGTAGTCCCTACCCCAGGGACTCTGGGGCCAACGTCCTGACTTTC; CDR3aa: CASSPYPRDSGANVLTF
d_gene: -; v_gene: TRBV6-5; j_gene: TRBJ2-1; abundance: -; CDR3nt: TGTGCCAGCAGTCGAGGGACCGACGACAATGAGCAGTTCTTC; CDR3aa: CASSRGTDDNEQFF
d_gene: -; v_gene: TRBV2; j_gene: TRBJ1-5; abundance: -; CDR3nt: TGTGCCAGCAGGGACACGACCGGAGATCAGCCCCAGCATTTT; CDR3aa: CASRDTTGDQPQHF
d_gene: -; v_gene: TRBV6-2/TRBV6-3; j_gene: TRBJ2-2; abundance: -; CDR3nt: TGTGCCAGCAGTCCCGGTGGGGTCACCGGGGAGCTGTTTTTT; CDR3aa: CASSPGGVTGELFF
d_gene: -; v_gene: TRBV7-9; j_gene: TRBJ2-2; abundance: -; CDR3nt: TGTGCCAGCAGCTCGCGACTATCAACGGGCACCGGGGAGCTGTTTTTT; CDR3aa: CASSSRLSTGTGELFF
d_gene: -; v_gene: TRBV6-5; j_gene: TRBJ1-3; abundance: -; CDR3nt: TGTGCCCTAGGCGGCGACTCCTCTGGAAACACCATATATTTT; CDR3aa: CALGGDSSGNTIYF
d_gene: -; v_gene: TRBV11-2; j_gene: TRBJ1-2; abundance: once; CDR3nt: TGTGCCAGCAGCCCAGGGCAGGACTATGGCTACACCTTC; CDR3aa: CASSPGQDYGYTF
d_gene: -; v_gene: TRBV5-4; j_gene: TRBJ1-1; abundance: -; CDR3nt: TGTGCCGGTCGAACGTGGGGTTACACTGAAGCTTTCTTT; CDR3aa: CAGRTWGYTEAFF
d_gene: TRBD2; v_gene: TRBV3-1/TRBV3-2; j_gene: TRBJ2-7; abundance: once; CDR3nt: TGTGCCAGCAGCCAAGAAGCGGGAGGGCGTGAGCAGTACTTC; CDR3aa: CASSQEAGGREQYF
d_gene: TRBD1; v_gene: TRBV19; j_gene: TRBJ2-7; abundance: -; CDR3nt: TGTGCCAGTAGTATAGTAAGGGGGCGCCGGGGCGAGCAGTACTTC; CDR3aa: CASSIVRGRRGEQYF
d_gene: TRBD1; v_gene: TRBV5-4; j_gene: TRBJ1-1; abundance: -; CDR3nt: TGTGCCAGCAGCTCCGACAGGGGAATGTGGACTGAAGCTTTCTTT; CDR3aa: CASSSDRGMWTEAFF
d_gene: -; v_gene: TRBV5-1; j_gene: TRBJ1-6; abundance: -; CDR3nt: TGCGCCAGCAGCTTGGGACAGCTGAAAGCAAATTCACCCCTCCACTTT; CDR3aa: CASSLGQLKANSPLHF
d_gene: TRBD2; v_gene: TRBV7-2; j_gene: TRBJ2-1; abundance: -; CDR3nt: TGTGCCAGCAGCTTGGGACTAGCCCAATACAATGAGCAGTTCTTC; CDR3aa: CASSLGLAQYNEQFF
d_gene: -; v_gene: TRBV18; j_gene: TRBJ2-6; abundance: -; CDR3nt: TGTGCCAGCTCACCAAATCTCGGGCGACCTGGGGCCAACGTCCTGACTTTC; CDR3aa: CASSPNLGRPGANVLTF
d_gene: -; v_gene: TRBV28; j_gene: TRBJ1-2; abundance: -; CDR3nt: TGTGCCAGCAAGGGCTCTCTAAAGGGCTACACCTTC; CDR3aa: CASKGSLKGYTF
d_gene: -; v_gene: TRBV5-1; j_gene: TRBJ1-6; abundance: -; CDR3nt: TGCGCCAGCAGCTTCACAGGGCGTAATTCACCCCTCCACTTT; CDR3aa: CASSFTGRNSPLHF
d_gene: -; v_gene: TRBV7-2; j_gene: TRBJ1-5; abundance: -; CDR3nt: TGTGCCAGCAGCGAAATGCAGGGAGTTCAGCCCCAGCATTTT; CDR3aa: CASSEMQGVQPQHF
d_gene: TRBD1; v_gene: TRBV6-1; j_gene: TRBJ2-7; abundance: -; CDR3nt: TGTGCCAGCAGTGAAGTGGGGGACAGGGGGCGCGAGCAGTACTTC; CDR3aa: CASSEVGDRGREQYF
d_gene: -; v_gene: TRBV9; j_gene: TRBJ1-5; abundance: -; CDR3nt: TGTGCCAGCAGCCTCATGGGGGATAGCAATCAGCCCCAGCATTTT; CDR3aa: CASSLMGDSNQPQHF
d_gene: TRBD2; v_gene: TRBV5-1; j_gene: TRBJ2-3; abundance: -; CDR3nt: TGCGCCAGCAGCTGGGAGGGGCTACCCACAGATACGCAGTATTTT; CDR3aa: CASSWEGLPTDTQYF
d_gene: -; v_gene: TRBV10-3; j_gene: TRBJ1-2; abundance: -; CDR3nt: TGTGCCATCAGGGGGGGGAACTCCTATGGCTACACCTTC; CDR3aa: CAIRGGNSYGYTF
d_gene: -; v_gene: TRBV21-1; j_gene: TRBJ2-4; abundance: -; CDR3nt: TGTGCCAGCAGCAAAGAGGGGACAGGGAGGGTGAACATTCAGTACTTC; CDR3aa: CASSKEGTGRVNIQYF